This TCR beta chain is from a study of beta chain features in type 1 diabetes. In the study overall: No patient-donor differences in age, gender, total cells or subset yield.

Overall study results and limits: HLA effects on TCRB rearrangement stayed unresolved here. Insertions were fewer and deletions more numerous at VDJ junctions in type 1 diabetes patients.

The V gene's germline CDR1 is SGHDN and CDR2 FVKESK. CDR3 size: 13 residues. Deletions cut 1 base from V and 1 base from J, with 5 bases between. For this clone: Its target is not known.

Sequenced material consisted of expressed TCRB transcripts (all of the isolated RNA was reverse transcribed). TCRdb keeps only in-frame clones here, not all; method: immunoSEQ multiplex PCR. The repertoire consists of hundreds of thousands of clones, with about 63% occurring once and the leading ten covering approximately 0.053%. CD45RO/CCR7/CD25/CD127/CD95/CD27 separated CD4+ naive, central memory, regulatory and stem cell-like memory cells by sorting. This chain joins TRBV14 and TRBJ2-7; no firm D call. This receptor was identified in a man aged 30-40 years in good health. Material for sequencing was naive CD4+ T cells from blood. The CDR3 sequence: CASSQASSYEQYF. In nucleotides, the CDR3 is TGTGCCAGCAGCCAAGCCAGTTCCTACGAGCAGTACTTC.